This T cell receptor (beta chain) was sequenced for a study of PD-1 blockade in classical Hodgkin lymphoma. Time point denoted: cycle 4 day 1 (C4D1), after around six weeks of nivolumab. Autologous stem cell transplantation was followed by relapse in every patient, and brentuximab vedotin exposure varied. Trimming removed 4 bases from V and 4 bases from J; junction bases left unmatched: 6. The CDR3 length is 16 residues. Germline CDR1 and CDR2: SGHVS and FQNEAQ. Method: immunoSEQ multiplex PCR; TCRdb's copy keeps in-frame clones and lacks some. The table has around 60,000 clones, nearly 90% seen once.

The specimen was peripheral blood mononuclear cells (PBMCs), collected before the fourth cycle of nivolumab. The rearrangement joins TRBV7-8 to TRBJ2-1, with TRBD2 matching 11 bases. The receptor was isolated from a human donor with classical Hodgkin lymphoma. The chain's CDR3 is CASSSYGTSGYNEQFF. The CDR3 coding sequence is TGTGCCAGCAGCTCCTACGGGACTAGCGGTTACAATGAGCAGTTCTTC. Variable domain in full (rest from reference TRBV7-8 and TRBJ2-1): GAGVSQSPRYKVAKRGQDVALRCDPISGHVSLFWYQQALGQGPEFLTYFQNEAQLDKSGLPSDRFFAERPEGSVSTLKIQRTQQEDSAVYLCASSSYGTSGYNEQFFGPGTRLTVL.